This T cell receptor (beta chain) was sequenced for a study of OX40 agonist ivuxolimab in advanced cancers. In the study overall: Subjects had a mean age of roughly 60 years, with a range of roughly 20 to 79; around 83% were male.

Repertoires were generated with immunoSEQ multiplex PCR, while TCRdb's copy carries only in-frame clones and drops some. The sample has about 67,000 clones; 91% are singletons. Germline CDR1 and CDR2: SQVTM and ANQGSEA. This CDR3 contains 13 residues. Trimming cost V 6 bases and J 3 bases, with 14 bases left between them. This TCR came from an adult with an advanced solid tumor such as melanoma, head and neck, liver or kidney cancer. The V and J genes are TRBV29-1 and TRBJ2-5; D is possibly TRBD2 (6 bases). The source material was CD4+ or CD8+ T cells sorted from blood, sampled in a trial of the OX40 agonist ivuxolimab. CDR3 protein: CSVRRGTEETQYF. DNA of the CDR3: TGCAGCGTGCGACGGGGGACCGAAGAGACCCAGTACTTC.